Listed below are T cell receptor beta chains from one sample, sequenced in a study of T-cell memory formation after mild COVID-19. Each CDR3 protein is one row after TCRdb ran MiXCR on the 5' RACE reads. The table records hundreds of thousands of distinct CDR3 sequences, roughly 19% of them present only once. The sample was PBMCs or a T cell subset sorted from them (not recorded which). The receptors originated from a man aged 18 to 30 who had mild COVID-19 (a few samples of this study predate the infection). Cell type and time point are not known. CDR3s include the opening cysteine and the closing phenylalanine or tryptophan. The D gene is left open where the match is weak. Expanded clones are given a class, and other clones once, few, many or no size at all.

.,TRBJ1-3,.,TRBV4-2,TGTGCCAGCAGCCAAGTTGCGCTCGGCTCTGGAAACACCATATATTTT,CASSQVALGSGNTIYF
.,TRBJ2-1,.,TRBV7-2,TGTGCCAGCAGCCCCTCCGGCGAAGTGCGCCCCTCCTACAATGAGCAGTTCTTC,CASSPSGEVRPSYNEQFF
.,TRBJ1-2,.,TRBV6-5,TGTGCCAGCAGTTATGGACAGCCACCGGACTATGGCTACACCTTC,CASSYGQPPDYGYTF
many,TRBJ2-5,.,TRBV7-2,TGTGCCAGCAGCCGTCCCGAAGGACTGCCCCGGGCCCAGTACTTC,CASSRPEGLPRAQYF
few,TRBJ1-6,.,TRBV5-1,TGCGCCAGCAGCTTGTTCTTGTCGGGGGAAGGATCACCCCTCCACTTT,CASSLFLSGEGSPLHF
.,TRBJ1-1,.,TRBV6-5,TGTGCCAGCAGTTCCCCGGAAGGGGGGGACACTGAAGCTTTCTTT,CASSSPEGGDTEAFF
.,TRBJ2-1,.,TRBV6-5,TGTGCCAGCAGCCCACACGGGGACAAAAATGAGCAGTTCTTC,CASSPHGDKNEQFF
few,TRBJ2-5,.,TRBV12-3/TRBV12-4,TGTGCCAGCAGTTTACGGCAGGGCGGGGAGACCCAGTACTTC,CASSLRQGGETQYF
.,TRBJ2-6,TRBD1,TRBV5-1,TGCGCCAGCAGCACGACAGGGGGCGGGTCTGGGGCCAACGTCCTGACTTTC,CASSTTGGGSGANVLTF
few,TRBJ1-5,.,TRBV7-2,TGTGCCAGCAGCTTAGGGACGGGGCGCGGGGGCAATCAGCCCCAGCATTTT,CASSLGTGRGGNQPQHF
few,TRBJ1-5,.,TRBV4-1,TGCGCCAGCAGCCAATGGCAGAATAGCAATCAGCCCCAGCATTTT,CASSQWQNSNQPQHF
.,TRBJ1-4,.,TRBV27,TGTGCCAGCGGGTTTCATGAGGGAAAACTGTTTTTT,CASGFHEGKLFF
.,TRBJ2-5,.,TRBV7-3,TGTGCCAGCAGCTTGACCGGGGCCGAAGAGAACCAGTACTTC,CASSLTGAEENQYF
.,TRBJ2-1,.,TRBV5-1,TGCGCCAGCAGCTTGGCCAGGGATGAGCAGTTCTTC,CASSLARDEQFF
.,TRBJ2-7,TRBD2,TRBV7-3,TGTGCCAGCAGCTTAGGGACTAGCGGGGGTACCTCCTACGAGCAGTACTTC,CASSLGTSGGTSYEQYF
few,TRBJ1-2,.,TRBV7-3,TGTGCCAGCAGCTTAACTGACAGTCCTAACTATGGCTACACCTTC,CASSLTDSPNYGYTF
.,TRBJ1-1,.,TRBV6-1,TGTGCCAGCAGTTCGCAAATGAACACTGAAGCTTTCTTT,CASSSQMNTEAFF
.,TRBJ2-5,TRBD1,TRBV5-1,TGCGCCAGCGAGTCCGGGACAGGTGGTGGAGAGACCCAGTACTTC,CASESGTGGGETQYF
few,TRBJ1-6,.,TRBV11-3,TGTGCCAGCAGCTTGGGGGACGGTTTCAATTCACCCCTCCACTTT,CASSLGDGFNSPLHF
.,TRBJ2-1,.,TRBV5-1,TGCGCCAGCAGCTTGGCTCTTACGGGTGAGCAGTTCTTC,CASSLALTGEQFF
few,TRBJ1-6,.,TRBV29-1,TGCAGCGTTGATACCCGGGGGACGACGTTTATTTCACCCCTCCACTTT,CSVDTRGTTFISPLHF
few,TRBJ2-3,TRBD2,TRBV2,TGTGCCAGCAGTGACTGGACTAGTCCCCCAGATACGCAGTATTTT,CASSDWTSPPDTQYF
many,TRBJ1-1,.,TRBV29-1,TGCAGCGTTGGTAGCAGGATGGGGGGGAACACTGAAGCTTTCTTT,CSVGSRMGGNTEAFF
.,TRBJ2-5,TRBD2,TRBV6-6,TGTGCCAGCAGATCACTGACTAGCGGGGGAGAGACCCAGTACTTC,CASRSLTSGGETQYF
few,TRBJ1-2,.,TRBV3-1,TGTGCCAGCTGGGGTGCGGCAGAGGTAACCTATGGCTACACCTTC,CASWGAAEVTYGYTF
.,TRBJ2-2,TRBD2,TRBV4-2,TGTGCCAGCAGCCTGGGGACTAGCTACGCCGGGGAGCTGTTTTTT,CASSLGTSYAGELFF
many,TRBJ2-3,.,TRBV25-1,TGTGCCAGCAGTGTTAAGGGGGGAGATACGCAGTATTTT,CASSVKGGDTQYF
few,TRBJ1-5,.,TRBV12-3/TRBV12-4,TGTGCCAGCAGTTACGGCCAGATGGAACTAAATCAGCCCCAGCATTTT,CASSYGQMELNQPQHF